Listed below are T cell receptor beta chains from one sample, sequenced in a study of cytomegalovirus exposure and HLA in healthy donors. Sequencing used immunoSEQ multiplex PCR; TCRdb keeps in-frame clones, though not all of them. The data show over 100,000 clones, more than 65% seen once. Sequenced material: PBMCs. These receptors all come from a man in his forties or fifties in good health and CMV-seropositive. The CDR3 runs from the conserved cysteine through the conserved F or W. A D gene is named only where the DNA matches it firmly. Size is omitted from some rows. Given values are once, few, many or a class for expanded clones.

d_gene | abundance | j_gene | v_gene | CDR3aa | CDR3nt
TRBD1 | . | TRBJ1-5 | TRBV19 | CASSRDRGLNQPQHF | TGTGCCAGTAGTCGGGACAGGGGCCTCAATCAGCCCCAGCATTTT
. | . | TRBJ2-3 | TRBV21-1 | CASSQTSSSTDTQYF | TGTGCCAGCAGTCAGACTAGCTCCAGCACAGATACGCAGTATTTT
. | few | TRBJ2-2 | TRBV18 | CASSPRTGELFF | TGTGCCAGCTCACCGAGGACAGGGGAGCTGTTTTTT
. | . | TRBJ2-5 | TRBV2 | CASSERSARVETQYF | TGTGCCAGCAGTGAACGCTCAGCGCGGGTAGAGACCCAGTACTTC
. | . | TRBJ2-5 | TRBV2 | CASRQSGETQYF | TGTGCCAGCCGACAGAGCGGGGAGACCCAGTACTTC
. | . | TRBJ1-4 | TRBV28 | CASSLEDLTNEKLFF | TGTGCCAGCAGTTTAGAGGATTTAACTAATGAAAAACTGTTTTTT
. | . | TRBJ1-5 | TRBV19 | CASSAIVSVNQPQHF | TGTGCCAGTAGTGCCATCGTCAGCGTCAATCAGCCCCAGCATTTT
. | . | TRBJ1-1 | TRBV11-1 | CASSHRQANTEAFF | TGTGCCAGCAGCCACAGACAGGCGAACACTGAAGCTTTCTTT
. | . | TRBJ2-5 | TRBV6-1 | CASSEGIIAQQETQYF | TGTGCCAGCAGTGAAGGCATAATAGCGCAGCAAGAGACCCAGTACTTC
TRBD2 | . | TRBJ2-5 | TRBV28 | CASTHPSGLPETQYF | TGTGCCAGCACCCATCCCTCGGGACTACCAGAGACCCAGTACTTC
TRBD1 | . | TRBJ2-3 | TRBV10-3 | CAINGDRGFRDTQYF | TGTGCCATCAATGGGGACAGGGGGTTCCGAGATACGCAGTATTTT
. | . | TRBJ2-1 | TRBV7-9 | CASSRTGVRHEQFF | TGTGCCAGCAGCCGTACGGGGGTACGGCATGAGCAGTTCTTC
TRBD1 | . | TRBJ2-7 | TRBV7-9 | CASSLAEYTGESSYEQYF | TGTGCCAGCAGCTTAGCCGAGTATACAGGGGAAAGCTCCTACGAGCAGTACTTC
. | . | TRBJ2-7 | TRBV5-6 | CASSLKAGWDEQYF | TGTGCCAGCAGCTTGAAAGCAGGGTGGGACGAGCAGTACTTC
TRBD2 | . | TRBJ2-3 | TRBV5-4 | CASSRGGSRTDTQYF | TGTGCCAGCAGCCGCGGGGGGTCTCGCACAGATACGCAGTATTTT
TRBD1 | . | TRBJ2-5 | TRBV2 | CASSDLQGVKTQYF | TGTGCCAGCAGTGACCTGCAGGGGGTAAAGACCCAGTACTTC
. | . | TRBJ1-1 | TRBV7-6 | CASSLDRLGGNTEAFF | TGTGCCAGCAGCTTAGATCGCCTCGGCGGGAACACTGAAGCTTTCTTT
. | . | TRBJ2-1 | TRBV27 | CASSSHGGPGNEQFF | TGTGCCAGCAGTTCACACGGGGGGCCAGGCAATGAGCAGTTCTTC
TRBD2 | few | TRBJ2-2 | TRBV6-4 | CASSEAGDTGELFF | TGTGCCAGCAGTGAAGCGGGGGACACCGGGGAGCTGTTTTTT
. | . | TRBJ2-7 | TRBV9 | CANSGHRRSWSYEQYF | TGTGCCAATTCTGGACACCGCCGGAGCTGGTCCTACGAGCAGTACTTC
. | . | TRBJ2-2 | TRBV5-1 | CASSTDSGELLF | TGCGCCAGCAGCACCGACTCCGGGGAGCTGCTTTTT
TRBD1 | . | TRBJ1-6 | TRBV4-1 | CASSQAPNRGSPLHF | TGCGCCAGCAGCCAAGCTCCTAACAGGGGCTCACCCCTCCACTTT
TRBD1 | . | TRBJ2-4 | TRBV4-3 | CASSPHTGTGYDIQYF | TGCGCCAGCAGCCCACATACCGGGACAGGGTATGACATTCAGTACTTC
. | . | TRBJ2-3 | TRBV6-4 | CASSDSGGATDTQYF | TGTGCCAGCAGTGACTCGGGGGGGGCCACAGATACGCAGTATTTT
. | . | TRBJ1-5 | TRBV19 | CASKITVTNQPQHF | TGTGCCAGTAAGATAACAGTCACTAATCAGCCCCAGCATTTT
. | . | TRBJ1-5 | TRBV5-1 | CASSSGGPASNQPQHF | TGCGCCAGCAGCTCAGGAGGTCCCGCTAGCAATCAGCCCCAGCATTTT
TRBD2 | . | TRBJ2-4 | TRBV5-1 | CASSVTSGGAKNIQYF | TGCGCCAGCAGCGTGACTAGCGGGGGGGCCAAAAACATTCAGTACTTC
TRBD1 | . | TRBJ2-7 | TRBV18 | CASSPGTGGFYEQYF | TGTGCCAGCTCACCCGGGACAGGGGGTTTCTACGAGCAGTACTTC
. | . | TRBJ1-2 | TRBV29-1 | CSVEEAGGDGDGYTF | TGCAGCGTTGAAGAGGCGGGGGGGGATGGGGATGGCTACACCTTC
. | . | TRBJ1-6 | TRBV5-8 | CASSLIYGSPLHF | TGTGCCAGCAGCTTGATATACGGTTCACCCCTCCACTTT
TRBD1 | . | TRBJ2-2 | TRBV30 | CAWVPGTGLGELFF | TGTGCCTGGGTGCCCGGGACAGGCCTCGGGGAGCTGTTTTTT
TRBD1 | . | TRBJ2-3 | TRBV2 | CASSGALGTGTQYF | TGTGCCAGCAGTGGGGCGCTGGGGACAGGTACGCAGTATTTT
TRBD1 | . | TRBJ1-2 | TRBV6-1 | CASSETGVGGYTF | TGTGCCAGCAGTGAAACAGGGGTCGGAGGCTACACCTTC
TRBD2 | . | TRBJ2-1 | TRBV27 | CASSLLAGYEQFF | TGTGCCAGCAGTTTACTAGCGGGGTATGAGCAGTTCTTC
TRBD2 | . | TRBJ2-1 | TRBV7-3 | CASSNLAGGPDEQFF | TGTGCCAGCAGTAATCTAGCGGGGGGGCCTGATGAGCAGTTCTTC
. | . | TRBJ1-2 | TRBV5-1 | CASRQGVSYGYTF | TGCGCCAGCAGACAGGGAGTTAGCTATGGCTACACCTTC
TRBD1 | . | TRBJ1-3 | TRBV19 | CASARQGSSGNTIYF | TGTGCCAGTGCGCGACAGGGCAGCTCTGGAAACACCATATATTTT
. | few | TRBJ2-3 | TRBV2 | CASSRDRLLSDTQYF | TGTGCCAGCAGTCGTGACAGGCTACTCTCAGATACGCAGTATTTT
. | . | TRBJ1-1 | TRBV7-3 | CASSPTSGGGRTEAFF | TGTGCCAGCAGCCCCACCTCCGGGGGAGGAAGGACTGAAGCTTTCTTT
TRBD1 | . | TRBJ1-2 | TRBV28 | CASSLIVGTGEINYGYTF | TGTGCCAGCAGTTTAATAGTTGGGACAGGAGAGATTAACTATGGCTACACCTTC
TRBD1 | . | TRBJ2-7 | TRBV4-2 | CASSTRTGDYEQYF | TGTGCCAGCAGCACGAGAACAGGGGATTACGAGCAGTACTTC
TRBD1 | . | TRBJ1-4 | TRBV5-4 | CASSADRGLKTNEKLFF | TGTGCCAGCAGCGCAGACAGGGGGCTGAAGACTAATGAAAAACTGTTTTTT
. | . | TRBJ1-1 | TRBV4-3 | CASSQRAPPGAYTEAFF | TGCGCCAGCAGCCAAAGGGCCCCCCCTGGGGCATACACTGAAGCTTTCTTT
. | . | TRBJ2-3 | TRBV7-2 | CASSVEGGSDTQYF | TGTGCCAGCAGCGTAGAGGGGGGGTCAGATACGCAGTATTTT
. | . | TRBJ1-6 | TRBV13 | CASSLAGSNSPLHF | TGTGCCAGCAGCTTAGCGGGGTCTAATTCACCCCTCCACTTT
. | . | TRBJ2-3 | TRBV6-5 | CASKTSTDTQYF | TGTGCCAGCAAAACTTCAACAGATACGCAGTATTTT
TRBD1 | once | TRBJ1-1 | TRBV19 | CASSTGQGRMNTEAFF | TGTGCCAGTAGTACGGGACAGGGTCGGATGAACACTGAAGCTTTCTTT
TRBD1 | once | TRBJ2-3 | TRBV7-2 | CANLVQGATDTQYF | TGTGCCAACTTAGTCCAGGGGGCCACAGATACGCAGTATTTT
TRBD2 | . | TRBJ2-3 | TRBV7-2 | CASSLTAGGFPSTDTQYF | TGTGCCAGCAGCTTAACAGCGGGGGGCTTCCCCAGCACAGATACGCAGTATTTT
. | . | TRBJ1-5 | TRBV6-1 | CASRNGFIMPQPQHF | TGTGCCAGCAGGAACGGGTTTATCATGCCTCAGCCCCAGCATTTT
TRBD1 | . | TRBJ2-2 | TRBV7-2 | CASSERQGGTGELFF | TGTGCCAGCAGCGAACGACAGGGGGGCACCGGGGAGCTGTTTTTT
TRBD2 | . | TRBJ2-7 | TRBV15 | CATSREVLGLADYEQYF | TGTGCCACCAGCAGAGAGGTCCTGGGACTAGCGGACTACGAGCAGTACTTC
. | . | TRBJ1-2 | TRBV5-4 | CASSPDSQPNYGYTF | TGTGCCAGCAGCCCCGACAGCCAACCTAACTATGGCTACACCTTC